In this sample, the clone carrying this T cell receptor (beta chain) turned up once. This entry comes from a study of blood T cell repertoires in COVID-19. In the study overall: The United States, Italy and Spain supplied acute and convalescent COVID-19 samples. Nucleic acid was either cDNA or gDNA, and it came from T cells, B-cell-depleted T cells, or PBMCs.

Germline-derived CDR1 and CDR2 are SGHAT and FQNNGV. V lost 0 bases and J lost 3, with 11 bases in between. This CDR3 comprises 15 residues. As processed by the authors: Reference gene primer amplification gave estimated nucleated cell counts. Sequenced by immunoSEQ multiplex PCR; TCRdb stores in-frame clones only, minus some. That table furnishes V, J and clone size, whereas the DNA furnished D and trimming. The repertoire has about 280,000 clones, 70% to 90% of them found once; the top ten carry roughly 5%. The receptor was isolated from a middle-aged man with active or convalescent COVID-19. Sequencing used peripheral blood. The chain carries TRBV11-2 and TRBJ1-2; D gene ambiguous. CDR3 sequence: CASSLEGGSDYGYTF. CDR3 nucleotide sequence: TGTGCCAGCAGCTTAGAGGGAGGCTCTGACTATGGCTACACCTTC. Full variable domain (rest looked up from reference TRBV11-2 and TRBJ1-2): EAGVAQSPRYKIIEKRQSVAFWCNPISGHATLYWYQQILGQGPKLLIQFQNNGVVDDSQLPKDRFSAERLKGVDSTLKIQPAKLEDSAVYLCASSLEGGSDYGYTFGSGTRLTVV.